This TCR beta chain was captured in a study of graft-versus-host responses after intestinal transplantation. Profiling relied on immunoSEQ multiplex PCR, and the TCRdb table lists in-frame clones only, not all of them. In the table there are more than 15,000 clones, about 89% of which are singletons. Germline values: CDR1 MNHEY, CDR2 SVGAGI. The CDR3 covers 16 residues. With V trimmed by 0 bases and J by 6 bases, 7 bases remained unmatched. The V and J genes are TRBV6-5 and TRBJ2-1; 8 bases line up with TRBD2. Sequences were derived from bone marrow, sampled around 120 days after transplant. The source is a human patient who received an intestinal transplant, so some T cells may come from the graft donor. The CDR3 sequence: CASSYSRSGGRNEQFF. As DNA, the CDR3 is TGTGCCAGCAGTTACTCCCGGAGCGGGGGCCGCAATGAGCAGTTCTTC.